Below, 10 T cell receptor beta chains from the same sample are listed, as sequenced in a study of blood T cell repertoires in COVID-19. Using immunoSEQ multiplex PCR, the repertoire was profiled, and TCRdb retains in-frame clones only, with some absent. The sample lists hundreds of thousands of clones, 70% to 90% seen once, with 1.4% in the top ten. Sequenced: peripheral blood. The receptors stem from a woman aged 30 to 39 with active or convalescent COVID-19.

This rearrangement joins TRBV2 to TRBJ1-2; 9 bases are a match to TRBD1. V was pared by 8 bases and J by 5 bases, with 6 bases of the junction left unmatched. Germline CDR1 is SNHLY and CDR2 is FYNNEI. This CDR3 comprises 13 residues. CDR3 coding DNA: TGTGCCAGCCTCCTCGGGACAGGGTATGGCTACACCTTC. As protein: CASLLGTGYGYTF. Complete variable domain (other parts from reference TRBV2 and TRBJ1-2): EPEVTQTPSHQVTQMGQEVILRCVPISNHLYFYWYRQILGQKVEFLVSFYNNEISEKSEIFDDQFSVERPDGSNFTLKIRSTKLEDSAMYFCASLLGTGYGYTFGSGTRLTVV.

CDR3 region: CSGVTMWEGETQYF. The CDR3 region has the DNA TGCAGCGGGGTCACGATGTGGGAGGGGGAGACCCAGTACTTC. The rearrangement joins TRBV29-1 to TRBJ2-5; 7 nucleotides line up with TRBD2. Germline assignment: CDR1 SQVTM and CDR2 ANQGSEA. Losses at the gene ends were 7 bases for V and 5 bases for J; bases not matched to a gene: 13. This CDR3 is built from 14 residues.

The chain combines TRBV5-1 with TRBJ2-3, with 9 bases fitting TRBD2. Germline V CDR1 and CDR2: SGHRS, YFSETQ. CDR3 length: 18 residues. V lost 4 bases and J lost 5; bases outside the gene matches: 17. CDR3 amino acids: CASSPAVAGVLLGDTQYF. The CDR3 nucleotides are TGCGCCAGCAGCCCTGCTGTAGCGGGGGTCCTCCTCGGAGATACGCAGTATTTT.

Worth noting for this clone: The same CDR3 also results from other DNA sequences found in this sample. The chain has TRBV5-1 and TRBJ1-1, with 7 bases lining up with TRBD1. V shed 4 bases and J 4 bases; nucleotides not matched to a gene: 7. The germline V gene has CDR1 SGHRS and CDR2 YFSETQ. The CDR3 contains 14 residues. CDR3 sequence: CASSLNRGSTEAFF. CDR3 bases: TGCGCCAGCAGCCTAAACAGGGGTAGCACTGAAGCTTTCTTT.

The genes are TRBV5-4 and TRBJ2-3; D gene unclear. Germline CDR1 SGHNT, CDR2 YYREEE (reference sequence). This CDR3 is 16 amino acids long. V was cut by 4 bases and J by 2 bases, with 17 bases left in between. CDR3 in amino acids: CASSPPESLVTDTQYF. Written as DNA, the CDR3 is TGTGCCAGCAGCCCGCCAGAGAGCCTAGTCACAGATACGCAGTATTTT.

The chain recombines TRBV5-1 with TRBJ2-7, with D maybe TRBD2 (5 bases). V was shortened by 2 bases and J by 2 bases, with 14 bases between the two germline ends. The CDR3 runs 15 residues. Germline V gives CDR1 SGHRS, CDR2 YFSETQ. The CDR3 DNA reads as TGCGCCAGCAGCTTCGGCGGGCGGTCGACCTACGAGCAGTACTTC. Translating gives CASSFGGRSTYEQYF.

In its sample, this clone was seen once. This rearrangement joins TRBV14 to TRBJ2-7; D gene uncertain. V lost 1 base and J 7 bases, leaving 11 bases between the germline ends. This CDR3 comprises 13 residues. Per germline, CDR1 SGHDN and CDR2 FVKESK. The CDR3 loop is CASSQVYGREQYF. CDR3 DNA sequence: TGTGCCAGCAGCCAAGTTTATGGGCGTGAGCAGTACTTC.

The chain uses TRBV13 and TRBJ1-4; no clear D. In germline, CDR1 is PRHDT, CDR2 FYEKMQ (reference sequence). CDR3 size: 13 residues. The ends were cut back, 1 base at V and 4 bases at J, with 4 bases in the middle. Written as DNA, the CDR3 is TGTGCCAGCAGCTTAGACGGTAATGAAAAACTGTTTTTT. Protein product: CASSLDGNEKLFF.

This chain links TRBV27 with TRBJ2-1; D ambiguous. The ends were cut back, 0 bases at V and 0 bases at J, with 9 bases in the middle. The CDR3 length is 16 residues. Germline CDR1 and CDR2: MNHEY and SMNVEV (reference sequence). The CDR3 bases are TGTGCCAGCAGTTTATCTGAGCCGAGCTCCTACAATGAGCAGTTCTTC. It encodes CASSLSEPSSYNEQFF.

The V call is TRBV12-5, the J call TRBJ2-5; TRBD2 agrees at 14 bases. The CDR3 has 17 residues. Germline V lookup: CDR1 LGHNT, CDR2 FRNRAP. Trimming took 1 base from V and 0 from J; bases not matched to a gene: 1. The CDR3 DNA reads TGTGCTAGTGGTTTGGGGACTAGCGGGGGGCACCAAGAGACCCAGTACTTC. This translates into CASGLGTSGGHQETQYF.